This T cell receptor (beta chain) was documented in a study of CD8 T cells in Susac syndrome. When the RNA was reverse transcribed, random hexamers were used with an input of roughly 0.5 to 1 ug. Amplification of TCR beta CDR3 was carried out by immunoSEQ multiplex PCR, which covered 54 Vbeta and 13 Jbeta segments. MiXCR was run by TCRdb on the immunoSEQ multiplex PCR reads, yielding one entry per CDR3 protein. The table has tens of thousands of distinct CDR3 sequences, roughly 93% seen once. This CDR3 contains 12 residues. Germline values: CDR1 MDHEN, CDR2 SYDVKM. The V end lost 3 bases, the J end lost 5 bases, and 7 bases lay between the germline ends. CD8+ and CD4+ T cells taken from blood had their TCR beta sequenced. Healthy donors matched for age and sex were used as controls. Negative isolation yielded CD8+ and CD4+ T cells; FACS enriched TEMRA cells.

Material for sequencing was CD8+ T cells from PBMCs. V is TRBV28 and J is TRBJ2-5, with no clear D. The sequence was obtained from a human donor in good health. Here the CDR3 reads CASSFLRETQYF. CDR3 nucleotide sequence: TGTGCCAGCAGTTTCCTACGGGAGACCCAGTACTTC.